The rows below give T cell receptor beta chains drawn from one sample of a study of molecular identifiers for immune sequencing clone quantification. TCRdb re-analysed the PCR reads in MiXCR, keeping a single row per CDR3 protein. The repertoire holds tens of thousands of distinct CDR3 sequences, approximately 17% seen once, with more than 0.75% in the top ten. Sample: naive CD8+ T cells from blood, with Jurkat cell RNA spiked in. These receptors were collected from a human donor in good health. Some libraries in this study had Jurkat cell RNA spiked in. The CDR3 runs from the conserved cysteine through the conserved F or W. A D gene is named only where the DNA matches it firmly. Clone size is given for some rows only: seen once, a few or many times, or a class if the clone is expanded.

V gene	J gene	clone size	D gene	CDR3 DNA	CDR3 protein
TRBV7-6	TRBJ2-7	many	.	TGTGCCAGCAGCCCCGGGACGGGCGTAACCTACGAGCAGTACTTC	CASSPGTGVTYEQYF
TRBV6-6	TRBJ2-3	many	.	TGTGCCAGCAACGACGCGGAAGATACGCAGTATTTT	CASNDAEDTQYF
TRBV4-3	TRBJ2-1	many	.	TGCGCCAGCAGCCAAGATCTTGGCGGGGCCCCCTCCTACAATGAGCAGTTCTTC	CASSQDLGGAPSYNEQFF
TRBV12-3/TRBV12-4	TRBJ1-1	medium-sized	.	TGTGCCAGCAGTTTAGGCCAGAACACTGAAGCTTTCTTT	CASSLGQNTEAFF
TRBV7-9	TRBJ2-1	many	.	TGTGCCAGCAGCCCAGGGATTTACCACAATGAGCAGTTCTTC	CASSPGIYHNEQFF
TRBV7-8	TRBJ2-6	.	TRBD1	TGTGCCAGCAGCCCCTACGTGGACAGGGGGCTCCCTGGGGCCAACGTCCTGACTTTC	CASSPYVDRGLPGANVLTF
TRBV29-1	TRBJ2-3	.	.	TGCAGCGTTGAAGGAACAACTAGTTCGAACACAGATACGCAGTATTTT	CSVEGTTSSNTDTQYF
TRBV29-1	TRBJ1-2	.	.	TGCAGCGTTTTAAATACAGATTATGGCTACACCTTC	CSVLNTDYGYTF
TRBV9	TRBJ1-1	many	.	TGTGCCAGCAGCGTACAGGGGAATACGAACACTGAAGCTTTCTTT	CASSVQGNTNTEAFF
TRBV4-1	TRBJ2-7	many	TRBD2	TGCGCCAGCAGCCAAGGTGCGGGGGGGGTAAGTGAGCAGTACTTC	CASSQGAGGVSEQYF
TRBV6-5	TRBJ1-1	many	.	TGTGCCAGCCGTACTACAGAGAACACTGAAGCTTTCTTT	CASRTTENTEAFF
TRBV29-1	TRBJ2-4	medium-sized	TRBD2	TGCAGCGTAGAACCCGGGACGGGGGGCAAAAACATTCAGTACTTC	CSVEPGTGGKNIQYF
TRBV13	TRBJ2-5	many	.	TGTGCCAGCAGCCCGGATAAAGGAGGGCTAGCGTTGACCCAGTACTTC	CASSPDKGGLALTQYF
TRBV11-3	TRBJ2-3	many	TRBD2	TGTGCCAGCAGCCGTACCGGACTAGCGACAGATACGCAGTATTTT	CASSRTGLATDTQYF
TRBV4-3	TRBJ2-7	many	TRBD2	TGCGCCAGCAGCCAAGCGGCTAGCGGGGGGAGCTCCTACGAGCAGTACTTC	CASSQAASGGSSYEQYF
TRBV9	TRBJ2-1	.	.	TGTGCCAGCAGCGTAGCCCAGACAACTAGCTCCTACAATGAGCAGTTCTTC	CASSVAQTTSSYNEQFF
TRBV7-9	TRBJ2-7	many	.	TGTGCCAGCAGCTTAGAGTCCTACGAGCAGTACTTC	CASSLESYEQYF
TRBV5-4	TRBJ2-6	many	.	TGTGCCAGCAGCTTGGAGGCGGGGGGGGCCAACGTCCTGACTTTC	CASSLEAGGANVLTF
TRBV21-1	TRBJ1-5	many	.	TGTGCCAGCAGCAAAGGGAGCCGGGTAGATCAGCCCCAGCATTTT	CASSKGSRVDQPQHF
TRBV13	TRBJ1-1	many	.	TGTGCCAGCAGCTGGGGGGGTGAAGCTTTCTTT	CASSWGGEAFF
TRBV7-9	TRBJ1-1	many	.	TGTGCCAGCAGCTTAGTTCCCACAGGGAACACTGAAGCTTTCTTT	CASSLVPTGNTEAFF
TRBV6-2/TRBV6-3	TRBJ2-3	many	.	TGTGCCAGCAGTTACTCTGTCGGCCCAGATACGCAGTATTTT	CASSYSVGPDTQYF
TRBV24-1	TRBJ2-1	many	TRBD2	TGTGCCACCAGTGATTTGCATTCGGGACTAGCGAGTAGGAATGAGCAGTTCTTC	CATSDLHSGLASRNEQFF
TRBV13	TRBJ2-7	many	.	TGTGCCAGCAGCTTAGGAGGGGGACTCCAGTACTTC	CASSLGGGLQYF
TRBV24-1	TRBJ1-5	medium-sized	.	TGTGCCACCAGTGATTTGGAGGGAGAAAATCAGCCCCAGCATTTT	CATSDLEGENQPQHF
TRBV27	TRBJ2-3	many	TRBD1	TGTGCCAGCCGAGCTTCGACAGGGTCGCCAGATACGCAGTATTTT	CASRASTGSPDTQYF
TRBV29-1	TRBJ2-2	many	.	TGCAGCGTTGAAGCAGGGTTGAACACCGGGGAGCTGTTTTTT	CSVEAGLNTGELFF
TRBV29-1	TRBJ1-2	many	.	TGCAGCGTTGAGCAGGGCATCTATGGCTACACCTTC	CSVEQGIYGYTF
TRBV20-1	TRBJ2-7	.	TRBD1	TGCAGTGCTAGAGATCCGGGCCGGGACAGCTACTACGAGCAGTACTTC	CSARDPGRDSYYEQYF
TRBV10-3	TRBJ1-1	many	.	TGTGCCATCAGTGAGCCGGGAATGTACGCTGAAGCTTTCTTT	CAISEPGMYAEAFF
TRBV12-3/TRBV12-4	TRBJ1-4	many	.	TGTGCCAGCAGTTCCCCCCTCGACAAAGAAGTTAATGAAAAACTGTTTTTT	CASSSPLDKEVNEKLFF
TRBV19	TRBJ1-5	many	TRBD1	TGTGCCAGTAGTACCCTACCCGTTGGACAGGGGGGCCAGCCCCAGCATTTT	CASSTLPVGQGGQPQHF
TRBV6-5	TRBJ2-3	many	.	TGTGCCAGCAGTTACGAGCGGGCAGCAGATACGCAGTATTTT	CASSYERAADTQYF
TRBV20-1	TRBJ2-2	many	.	TGCAGTGCGCCCCGTATTGGCACCGGGGAGCTGTTTTTT	CSAPRIGTGELFF
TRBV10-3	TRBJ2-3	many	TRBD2	TGTGCCGCGACTAGCGGGGCTTACACAGATACGCAGTATTTT	CAATSGAYTDTQYF
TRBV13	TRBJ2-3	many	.	TGTGCCAGCAGCGGAGGGCGGAGCACAGATACGCAGTATTTT	CASSGGRSTDTQYF
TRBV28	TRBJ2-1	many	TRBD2	TGTGCCAGCAGTTTACCCCTAGCGGGGGGATACAATGAGCAGTTCTTC	CASSLPLAGGYNEQFF
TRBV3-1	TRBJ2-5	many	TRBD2	TGTGCCAGCAGCCACCTGGCGACTAGCGGTTTCCAAGAGACCCAGTACTTC	CASSHLATSGFQETQYF
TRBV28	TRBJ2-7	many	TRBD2	TGTGCCAGCAGTCCAGCCCAGACGGGGGGAACCTACGAGCAGTACTTC	CASSPAQTGGTYEQYF
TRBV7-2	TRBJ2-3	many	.	TGTGCCAGCAGCGGAGCGGGCGGCACAGATACGCAGTATTTT	CASSGAGGTDTQYF
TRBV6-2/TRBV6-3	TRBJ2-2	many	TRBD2	TGTGCCAGCAGCCCCCCTAGCGGGGCAAAGAACACCGGGGAGCTGTTTTTT	CASSPPSGAKNTGELFF
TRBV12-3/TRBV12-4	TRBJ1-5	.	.	TGTGCCAGCAGTGTAGGAGGGGGGCAAGGTCAGCCCCAGCATTTT	CASSVGGGQGQPQHF
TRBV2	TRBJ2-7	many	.	TGTGCCAGCAGTGCCGGCCAGGGCTCCTACGAGCAGTACTTC	CASSAGQGSYEQYF
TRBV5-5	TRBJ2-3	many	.	TGTGCCAGCAGCTTCATGGTTTACACAGATACGCAGTATTTT	CASSFMVYTDTQYF
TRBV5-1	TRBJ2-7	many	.	TGCGCCAGCAGCCGCGGGGTGAACTCCTACGAGCAGTACTTC	CASSRGVNSYEQYF
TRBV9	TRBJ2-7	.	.	TGTGCCAGCAACGCTGGGGCTAACGCTCGATACTACGAGCAGTACTTC	CASNAGANARYYEQYF
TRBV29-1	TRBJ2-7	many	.	TGCAGCGTCGATACTGACTCCTACGAGCAGTACTTC	CSVDTDSYEQYF
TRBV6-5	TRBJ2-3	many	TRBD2	TGTGCCAGCAGCCCACTAGCGGGAGTTGCAGATACGCAGTATTTT	CASSPLAGVADTQYF
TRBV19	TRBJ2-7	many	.	TGTGCCAGTAGTATAGATTTTACTAGTGATTACTACGAGCAGTACTTC	CASSIDFTSDYYEQYF
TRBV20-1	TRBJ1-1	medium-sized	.	TGCAGCGGTGTCTCTGGAACTGAAGCTTTCTTT	CSGVSGTEAFF
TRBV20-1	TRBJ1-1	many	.	TGCAGTGCTAGACAGGGTTTGAACACTGAAGCTTTCTTT	CSARQGLNTEAFF